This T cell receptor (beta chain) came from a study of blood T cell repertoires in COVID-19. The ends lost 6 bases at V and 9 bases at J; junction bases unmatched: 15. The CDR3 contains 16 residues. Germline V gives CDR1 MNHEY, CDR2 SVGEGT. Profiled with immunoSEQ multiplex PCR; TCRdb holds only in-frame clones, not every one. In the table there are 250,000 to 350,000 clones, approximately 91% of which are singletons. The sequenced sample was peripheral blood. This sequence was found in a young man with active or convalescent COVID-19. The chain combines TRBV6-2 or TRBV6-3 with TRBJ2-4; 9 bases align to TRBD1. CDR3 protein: CASSRTGTGHFSIQYF. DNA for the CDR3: TGTGCCAGCAGCCGTACCGGGACAGGGCATTTTAGCATTCAGTACTTC.